The sequence of this TCR beta chain was determined in a study of T cells in localized non-small cell lung cancer. As regards this clone: The antigen is unknown.

Study-wide findings and caveats: An association was observed between higher blood T cell density and longer overall survival. Appearances in adjacent lung were noted for a median approximately 61 of the top 100 tumor clones. Uninvolved neighboring lung showed the greatest T cell clonality, exceeding tumor. Multi-region tumor sequencing was not done, so intratumor heterogeneity could not be excluded.

Measured with immunoSEQ multiplex PCR; TCRdb has only the in-frame clones, and not every one. The sample includes around 40,000 clones, approximately 83% of them seen just once. This clonotype originated in a man between 40 and 75 years old with stage I lung adenocarcinoma. The specimen comprised peripheral blood, sampled before any cancer treatment.

CDR3 in DNA: TGTGCCAGCAGCTTATCCCCCAGGGCGGATACGCAGTATTTT. It codes for CASSLSPRADTQYF. V is TRBV11-1 and J is TRBJ2-3; possibly TRBD1 for D (5 bases). Trimming stripped 2 bases from V and 6 bases from J, with 12 bases between. There are 14 residues in the CDR3. Looked up from germline, CDR1 is SGHAT and CDR2 is FQDESV (reference sequence).